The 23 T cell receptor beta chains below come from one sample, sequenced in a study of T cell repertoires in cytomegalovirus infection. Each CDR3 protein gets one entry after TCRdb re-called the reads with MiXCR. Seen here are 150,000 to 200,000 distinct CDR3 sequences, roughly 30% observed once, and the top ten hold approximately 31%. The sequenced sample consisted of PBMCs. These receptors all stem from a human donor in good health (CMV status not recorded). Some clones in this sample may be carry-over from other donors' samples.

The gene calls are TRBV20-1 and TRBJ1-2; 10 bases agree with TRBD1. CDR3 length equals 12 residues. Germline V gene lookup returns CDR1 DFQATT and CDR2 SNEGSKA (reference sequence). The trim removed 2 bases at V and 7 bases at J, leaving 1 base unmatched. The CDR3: CSARRTGGGYTF. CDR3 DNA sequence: TGCAGTGCTAGAAGGACAGGGGGTGGCTACACCTTC.

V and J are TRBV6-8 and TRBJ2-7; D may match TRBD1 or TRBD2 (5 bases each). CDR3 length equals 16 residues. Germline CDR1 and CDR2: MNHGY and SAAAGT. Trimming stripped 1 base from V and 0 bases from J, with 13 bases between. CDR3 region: CASSYWDGVSSYEQYF. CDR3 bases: TGTGCCAGCAGTTACTGGGACGGGGTGAGCTCCTACGAGCAGTACTTC.

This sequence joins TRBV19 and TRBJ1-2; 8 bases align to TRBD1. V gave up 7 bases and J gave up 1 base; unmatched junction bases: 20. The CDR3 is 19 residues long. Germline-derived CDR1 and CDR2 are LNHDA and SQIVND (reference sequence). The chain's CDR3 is CASIPNPPGQEHFNYGYTF. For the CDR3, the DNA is TGTGCCAGTATTCCGAACCCTCCGGGACAGGAGCATTTTAACTATGGCTACACCTTC.

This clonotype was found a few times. The CDR3 coding sequence is TGTGCCAGCACCAATGCCTGGGACTCTGGAAACACCATATATTTT. This encodes CASTNAWDSGNTIYF. This chain joins TRBV7-3 and TRBJ1-3; D gene uncertain. The germline V gene has CDR1 SGHTA and CDR2 FQGTGA. V lost 7 bases, J lost 0 bases, and 13 bases lay in between. CDR3 length equals 15 residues.

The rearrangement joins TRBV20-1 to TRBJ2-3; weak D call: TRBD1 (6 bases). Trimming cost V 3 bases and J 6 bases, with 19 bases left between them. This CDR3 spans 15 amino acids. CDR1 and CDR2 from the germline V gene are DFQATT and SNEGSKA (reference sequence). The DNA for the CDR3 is TGCAGTGCTAGCCCAATATCAGGGGTAACGGATACGCAGTATTTT. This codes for CSASPISGVTDTQYF.

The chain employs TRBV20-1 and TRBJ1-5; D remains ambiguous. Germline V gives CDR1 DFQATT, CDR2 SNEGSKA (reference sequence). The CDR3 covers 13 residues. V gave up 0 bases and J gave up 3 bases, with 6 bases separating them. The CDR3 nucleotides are TGCAGTGCTAGAGAACAGCTCAATCAGCCCCAGCATTTT. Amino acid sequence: CSAREQLNQPQHF.

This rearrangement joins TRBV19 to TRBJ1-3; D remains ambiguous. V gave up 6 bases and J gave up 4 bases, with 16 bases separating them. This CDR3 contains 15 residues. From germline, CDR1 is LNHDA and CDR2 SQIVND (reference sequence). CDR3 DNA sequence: TGTGCCAGTAGCCCCGGTGAAGGAATGGGAAACACCATATATTTT. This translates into CASSPGEGMGNTIYF. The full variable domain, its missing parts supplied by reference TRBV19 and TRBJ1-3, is DGGITQSPKYLFRKEGQNVTLSCEQNLNHDAMYWYRQDPGQGLRLIYYSQIVNDFQKGDIAEGYSVSREKKESFPLTVTSAQKNPTAFYLCASSPGEGMGNTIYFGEGSWLTVV.

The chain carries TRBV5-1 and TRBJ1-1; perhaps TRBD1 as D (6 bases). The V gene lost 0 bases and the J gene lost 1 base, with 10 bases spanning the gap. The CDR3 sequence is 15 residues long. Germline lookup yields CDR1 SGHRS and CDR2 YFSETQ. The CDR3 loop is CASSLGQGSNTEAFF. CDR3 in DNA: TGCGCCAGCAGCTTGGGTCAGGGGTCGAACACTGAAGCTTTCTTT.

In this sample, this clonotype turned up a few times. CDR3 residues: CASSQQTTYEQYF. The DNA of the CDR3 is TGCGCCAGCAGCCAACAGACCACCTACGAGCAGTACTTC. The chain links TRBV4-1 to TRBJ2-7; D remains unclear. Per germline, CDR1 MGHRA and CDR2 YSYEKL. Trimming cost V 2 bases and J 2 bases, with 7 bases left between them. CDR3 length: 13 residues.

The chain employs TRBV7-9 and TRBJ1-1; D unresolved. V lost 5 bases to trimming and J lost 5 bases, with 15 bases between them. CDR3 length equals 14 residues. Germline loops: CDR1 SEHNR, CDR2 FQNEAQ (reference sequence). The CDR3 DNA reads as TGTGCCAGCAGCCCGGACGGGAGTTGGACTGAAGCTTTCTTT. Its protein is CASSPDGSWTEAFF. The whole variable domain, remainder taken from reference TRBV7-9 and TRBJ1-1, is DTGVSQNPRHKITKRGQNVTFRCDPISEHNRLYWYRQTLGQGPEFLTYFQNEAQLEKSRLLSDRFSAERPKGSFSTLEIQRTEQGDSAMYLCASSPDGSWTEAFFGQGTRLTVV.

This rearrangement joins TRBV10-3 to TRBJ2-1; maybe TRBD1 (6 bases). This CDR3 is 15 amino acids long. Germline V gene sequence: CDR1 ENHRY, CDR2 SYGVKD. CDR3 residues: CAYGPGAGANNEQFF. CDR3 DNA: TGTGCTTACGGACCTGGGGCAGGGGCGAACAATGAGCAGTTCTTC.

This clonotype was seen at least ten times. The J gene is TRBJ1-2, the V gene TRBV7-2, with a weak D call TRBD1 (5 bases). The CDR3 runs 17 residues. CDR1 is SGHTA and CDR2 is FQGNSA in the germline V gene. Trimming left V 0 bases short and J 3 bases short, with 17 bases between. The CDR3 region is CASSLAPTESGDYGYTF. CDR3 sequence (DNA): TGTGCCAGCAGCTTAGCCCCTACAGAGTCGGGGGACTATGGCTACACCTTC.

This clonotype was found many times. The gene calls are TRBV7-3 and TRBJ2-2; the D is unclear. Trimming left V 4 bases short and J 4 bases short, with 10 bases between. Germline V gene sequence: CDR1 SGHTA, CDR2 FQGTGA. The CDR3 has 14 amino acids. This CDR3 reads CASSSSAGTGELFF. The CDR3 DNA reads TGTGCCAGCAGCTCTTCCGCCGGCACCGGGGAGCTGTTTTTT. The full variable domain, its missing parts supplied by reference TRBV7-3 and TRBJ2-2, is GAGVSQTPSNKVTEKGKYVELRCDPISGHTALYWYRQSLGQGPEFLIYFQGTGAADDSGLPNDRFFAVRPEGSVSTLKIQRTERGDSAVYLCASSSSAGTGELFFGEGSRLTVL.

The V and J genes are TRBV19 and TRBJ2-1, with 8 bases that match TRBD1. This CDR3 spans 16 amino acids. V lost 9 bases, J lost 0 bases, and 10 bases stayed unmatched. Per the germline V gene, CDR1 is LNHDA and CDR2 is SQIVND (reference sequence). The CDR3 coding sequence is TGTGCCAGCGCAGCAGGGGGCGATAGCTCCTACAATGAGCAGTTCTTC. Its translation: CASAAGGDSSYNEQFF.

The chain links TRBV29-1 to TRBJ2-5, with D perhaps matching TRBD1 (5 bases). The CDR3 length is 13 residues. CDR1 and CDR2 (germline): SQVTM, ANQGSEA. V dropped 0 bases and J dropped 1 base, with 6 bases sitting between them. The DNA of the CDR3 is TGCAGCGTTGAAGATCAGGGCCAAGAGACCCAGTACTTC. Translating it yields CSVEDQGQETQYF.

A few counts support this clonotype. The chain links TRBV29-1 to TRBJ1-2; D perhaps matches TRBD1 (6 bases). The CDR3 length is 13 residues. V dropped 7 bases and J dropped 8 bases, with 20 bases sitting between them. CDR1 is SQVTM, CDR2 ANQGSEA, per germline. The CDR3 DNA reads TGCAGCGGATGGCTTGGGACAATAAACGGCTACACCTTC. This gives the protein CSGWLGTINGYTF. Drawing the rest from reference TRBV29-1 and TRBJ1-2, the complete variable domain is SAVISQKPSRDICQRGTSLTIQCQVDSQVTMMFWYRQQPGQSLTLIATANQGSEATYESGFVIDKFPISRPNLTFSTLTVSNMSPEDSSIYLCSGWLGTINGYTFGSGTRLTVV.

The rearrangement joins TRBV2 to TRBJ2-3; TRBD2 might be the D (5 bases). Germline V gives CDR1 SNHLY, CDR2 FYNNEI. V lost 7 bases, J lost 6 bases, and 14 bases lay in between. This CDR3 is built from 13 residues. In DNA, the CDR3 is TGTGCCAGCAAGGCTAGCAGCTTGGATACGCAGTATTTT. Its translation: CASKASSLDTQYF. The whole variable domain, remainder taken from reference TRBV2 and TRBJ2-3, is EPEVTQTPSHQVTQMGQEVILRCVPISNHLYFYWYRQILGQKVEFLVSFYNNEISEKSEIFDDQFSVERPDGSNFTLKIRSTKLEDSAMYFCASKASSLDTQYFGPGTRLTVL.

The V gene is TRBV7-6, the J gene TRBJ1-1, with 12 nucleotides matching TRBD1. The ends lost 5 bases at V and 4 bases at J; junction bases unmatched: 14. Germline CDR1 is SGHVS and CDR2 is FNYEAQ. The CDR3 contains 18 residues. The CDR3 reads CASSPVVGTGGLGTEAFF. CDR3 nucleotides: TGTGCCAGCAGCCCCGTCGTCGGGACAGGGGGCCTCGGCACTGAAGCTTTCTTT.

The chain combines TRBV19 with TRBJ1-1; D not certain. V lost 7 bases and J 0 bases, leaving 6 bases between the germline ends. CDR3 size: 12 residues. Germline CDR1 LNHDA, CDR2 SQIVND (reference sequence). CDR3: CASKELNTEAFF. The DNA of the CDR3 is TGTGCCAGTAAGGAGCTGAACACTGAAGCTTTCTTT.

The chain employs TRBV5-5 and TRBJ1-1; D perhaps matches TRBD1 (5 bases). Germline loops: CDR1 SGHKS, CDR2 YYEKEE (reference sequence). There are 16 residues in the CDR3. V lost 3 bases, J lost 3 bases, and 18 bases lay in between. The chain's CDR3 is CASSYGGKALDTEAFF. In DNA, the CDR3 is TGTGCCAGCAGCTATGGGGGAAAGGCGTTGGACACTGAAGCTTTCTTT.

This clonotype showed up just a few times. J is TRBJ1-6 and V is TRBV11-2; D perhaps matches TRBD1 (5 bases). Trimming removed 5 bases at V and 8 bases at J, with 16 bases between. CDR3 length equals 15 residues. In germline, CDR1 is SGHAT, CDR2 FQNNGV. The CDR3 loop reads CASSEGGTEYSPLHF. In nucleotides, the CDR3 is TGTGCCAGCAGCGAAGGCGGGACGGAGTATTCACCCCTCCACTTT.

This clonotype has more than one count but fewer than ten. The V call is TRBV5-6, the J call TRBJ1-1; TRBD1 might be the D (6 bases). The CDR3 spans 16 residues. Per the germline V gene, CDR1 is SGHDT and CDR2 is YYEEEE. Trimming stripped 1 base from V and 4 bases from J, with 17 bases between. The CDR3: CASSLRGGGRTTEAFF. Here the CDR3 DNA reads TGTGCCAGCAGCTTGAGGGGAGGGGGAAGGACCACTGAAGCTTTCTTT.

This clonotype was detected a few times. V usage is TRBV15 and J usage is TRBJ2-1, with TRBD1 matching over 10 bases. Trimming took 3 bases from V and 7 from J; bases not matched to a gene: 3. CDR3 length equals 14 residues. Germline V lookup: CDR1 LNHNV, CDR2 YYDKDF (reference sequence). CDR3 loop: CATSRRTGGNEQFF. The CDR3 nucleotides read TGTGCCACCAGCAGGAGGACAGGGGGAAATGAGCAGTTCTTC.